One sample yielded the 21 T cell receptor beta chains listed below, sequenced in a study of radiotherapy plus CTLA-4 blockade in lung cancer. Profiling relied on immunoSEQ multiplex PCR, and the TCRdb table lists in-frame clones only, not all of them. The sample records about 120,000 clones, 75% to 80% being singletons. The sequences come from peripheral blood, collected from a patient treated with radiotherapy plus ipilimumab. These receptors were taken from a human donor with non-small cell lung cancer who had a partial response to radiotherapy plus ipilimumab.

The J gene is TRBJ2-2, the V gene TRBV11-2; D remains unclear. Deletions cut 4 bases from V and 1 base from J, with 10 bases between. The CDR3 sequence is 15 residues long. The germline gives CDR1 SGHAT, CDR2 FQNNGV. CDR3 region: CASSSQDLNTGELFF. The CDR3 DNA is TGTGCCAGCAGCTCACAAGACTTGAACACCGGGGAGCTGTTTTTT.

The chain employs TRBV28 and TRBJ2-2; D is possibly TRBD1 (5 bases). The CDR3 spans 11 residues. V gave up 7 bases and J gave up 5 bases, with 5 bases separating them. The germline CDR1 and CDR2 sequences are MDHEN and SYDVKM. CDR3 DNA sequence: TGTGCCAGCAAGGGGACCGGGGAGCTGTTTTTT. Translated: CASKGTGELFF.

The chain is built from TRBV28 and TRBJ1-6; D is unclear. V gave up 7 bases and J gave up 10 bases, with 11 bases separating them. The germline V gene has CDR1 MDHEN and CDR2 SYDVKM. The CDR3 contains 12 residues. The CDR3: CASMFPGSPLHF. CDR3 DNA sequence: TGTGCCAGCATGTTTCCGGGATCACCCCTCCACTTT.

This clone appeared once. CDR3 amino acids: CASRRSVTSNEQFF. CDR3 nucleotide sequence: TGTGCCAGCAGACGGAGCGTGACTTCTAATGAGCAGTTCTTC. The chain joins TRBV6-1 to TRBJ2-1; no clear D gene. Germline CDR1 reads MNHNS; CDR2 reads SASEGT. V was shortened by 6 bases and J by 7 bases, with 16 bases between the two germline ends. The CDR3 contains 14 residues.

The chain joins TRBV4-1 to TRBJ2-3; 10 nucleotides match TRBD2. The CDR3 sequence is 20 residues long. V was pared by 2 bases and J by 5 bases, with 19 bases of the junction left unmatched. The germline V gene encodes CDR1 MGHRA and CDR2 YSYEKL. CDR3 amino acids: CASSQLTSGTPGYERDTQYF. CDR3 sequence (DNA): TGCGCCAGCAGCCAATTAACTAGCGGGACTCCTGGGTATGAGAGAGATACGCAGTATTTT.

The sample holds a few counts of this clone. The rearrangement links TRBV19 to TRBJ1-1; 9 bases fit TRBD1. J lost 1 base, V lost 5 bases, and 2 bases had no gene match. The germline V gene has CDR1 LNHDA and CDR2 SQIVND (reference sequence). The CDR3 is made up of 14 amino acids. In DNA form, the CDR3 reads TGTGCCAGTAGTGGACAGGGGACGAACACTGAAGCTTTCTTT. Its translation is CASSGQGTNTEAFF.

This clone appeared a few times. This chain uses TRBV2 with TRBJ2-5; TRBD2 matches 8 bases. Germline-derived CDR1 and CDR2 are SNHLY and FYNNEI. The CDR3 runs to 14 residues. V lost 8 bases and J lost 5; bases outside the gene matches: 10. This CDR3 reads CASQAGAIRETQYF. For the CDR3, the DNA is TGTGCCAGCCAAGCGGGAGCCATACGGGAGACCCAGTACTTC. Full variable domain (missing parts from reference TRBV2 and TRBJ2-5): EPEVTQTPSHQVTQMGQEVILRCVPISNHLYFYWYRQILGQKVEFLVSFYNNEISEKSEIFDDQFSVERPDGSNFTLKIRSTKLEDSAMYFCASQAGAIRETQYFGPGTRLLVL.

The chain carries TRBV5-4 and TRBJ2-3; D is unresolved. The germline V gene encodes CDR1 SGHNT and CDR2 YYREEE (reference sequence). Trimming removed 4 bases from V and 0 bases from J, with 3 bases in between. The CDR3 contains 12 residues. The CDR3 region is CASSLSTDTQYF. For the CDR3, the DNA is TGTGCCAGCAGCCTGAGCACAGATACGCAGTATTTT.

This clone was seen a handful of times. V and J are TRBV28 and TRBJ2-7; 8 bases are a match to TRBD1. The J segment lost 5 bases and the V segment lost 4 bases, leaving 10 bases of the junction unmatched. The CDR3 has 15 residues. Germline V gives CDR1 MDHEN, CDR2 SYDVKM. The CDR3 here is CASSSRDRPRDEQYV. Here the CDR3 DNA reads TGTGCCAGCAGTTCCCGGGACAGGCCCAGGGACGAGCAGTACGTC.

This chain joins TRBV28 and TRBJ2-1, with 8 nucleotides matching TRBD1. Per the germline V gene, CDR1 is MDHEN and CDR2 is SYDVKM. Germline trimming cut 8 bases from V and 8 bases from J; bases unmatched to any gene: 8. The CDR3 contains 13 residues. The CDR3 coding sequence is TGTGCCAGCGGCCAGGGGGCGACCTATGAGCAGTTCTTC. Encoded protein: CASGQGATYEQFF.

Concerning this clone: This same CDR3 is encoded by further DNA sequences in the sample. The chain links TRBV18 to TRBJ1-1; D gene uncertain. The CDR3 consists of 12 residues. Germline values: CDR1 KGHSH, CDR2 LQKENI. Trimming pared 4 bases from V and 1 base from J, leaving 4 bases between. In DNA form, the CDR3 reads TGTGCCAGCTCACGACAGAACACTGAAGCTTTCTTT. It translates to CASSRQNTEAFF.

This chain uses TRBV7-3 with TRBJ2-2, with D hard to call. V was pared by 0 bases and J by 9 bases, with 14 bases between. CDR1 is SGHTA and CDR2 is FQGTGA in the germline V gene. The CDR3 is 15 amino acids. This CDR3 is CASSLTSVLTRELFF. CDR3 nucleotide sequence: TGTGCCAGCAGCTTAACATCGGTATTAACCAGGGAGCTGTTTTTT. Full variable domain (outside the CDR3, taken from reference TRBV7-3 and TRBJ2-2): GAGVSQTPSNKVTEKGKYVELRCDPISGHTALYWYRQSLGQGPEFLIYFQGTGAADDSGLPNDRFFAVRPEGSVSTLKIQRTERGDSAVYLCASSLTSVLTRELFFGEGSRLTVL.

The chain combines TRBV7-6 with TRBJ2-7; 8 bases fit TRBD1. The V gene end was trimmed by 5 bases and the J gene end by 0 bases; junction bases not matched to a gene: 6. This CDR3 comprises 15 residues. Germline CDR1 reads SGHVS; CDR2 reads FNYEAQ. This chain's CDR3 is CASSHTGTGSYEQYF. CDR3 sequence (DNA): TGTGCCAGCAGCCATACCGGGACAGGCTCCTACGAGCAGTACTTC.

The CDR3 nucleotides are TGCGCCAGCAGAACGGGACAGTTCTCTGCAACTAATGAAAAACTGTTTTTT. Its translation: CASRTGQFSATNEKLFF. This sequence joins TRBV5-1 and TRBJ1-4; 7 bases map to TRBD1. Germline V CDR1 and CDR2: SGHRS, YFSETQ. The CDR3 covers 17 residues. With 5 bases clipped from V and 0 bases from J, the junction kept 10 bases outside the gene matches.

This chain joins TRBV7-9 and TRBJ2-1; 8 nucleotides agree with TRBD1. J lost 6 bases, V lost 8 bases, and 15 bases had no gene match. Germline lookup yields CDR1 SEHNR and CDR2 FQNEAQ (reference sequence). The CDR3 totals 16 residues. CDR3 region: CASRTQAGGKINEQFF. The DNA for the CDR3 is TGTGCCAGCCGAACCCAGGCAGGGGGCAAAATCAATGAGCAGTTCTTC.

The chain links TRBV10-3 to TRBJ1-3; D is unresolved. V was shortened by 2 bases and J by 0 bases, with 5 bases between the two germline ends. Germline loops: CDR1 ENHRY, CDR2 SYGVKD. The CDR3 covers 14 residues. The CDR3 nucleotides read TGTGCCATCAGTGAGGAGGGCTCTGGAAACACCATATATTTT. The encoded protein is CAISEEGSGNTIYF.

In DNA, the CDR3 is TGTGCCAGCAGTTACCATGGAGCGGGGGGGGATACGCAGTATTTT. It specifies CASSYHGAGGDTQYF. The chain links TRBV6-5 to TRBJ2-3; 10 positions match TRBD2. Germline assignment: CDR1 MNHEY and CDR2 SVGAGI. V shed 2 bases, J shed 6 bases, and the junction held 5 bases outside the gene matches. The CDR3 is 15 amino acids.

V and J are TRBV5-6 and TRBJ2-7; tentative D call: TRBD2 (6 bases). Deletions cut 2 bases from V and 9 bases from J, with 21 bases between. The CDR3 totals 15 residues. Germline lookup yields CDR1 SGHDT and CDR2 YYEEEE. The CDR3 here is CASSFLAFRPLAQYV. CDR3 coding DNA: TGTGCCAGCAGCTTTTTAGCGTTTCGGCCACTAGCGCAGTACGTC.

This chain uses TRBV9 with TRBJ2-3; TRBD2 aligns across 8 bases. The CDR3 length is 17 residues. Trimming removed 0 bases from V and 4 bases from J; junction bases left unmatched: 10. CDR1 is SGDLS and CDR2 is YYNGEE in the germline V gene. CDR3 sequence: CASSVASTSVPADTQYF. As DNA, the CDR3 is TGTGCCAGCAGCGTAGCGTCGACTAGCGTGCCGGCAGATACGCAGTATTTT.

This clone was found once. The chain employs TRBV5-3 and TRBJ2-1; no clear D gene. TRBV5-3 is noted as an ORF with a role that remains uncertain. V was cut by 3 bases and J by 0 bases, with 13 bases left in between. The CDR3 consists of 16 residues. In nucleotides, the CDR3 is TGTGCCAGAAGCTCCCTTGACTCGAGCTCCTACAATGAGCAGTTCTTC. Its protein is CARSSLDSSSYNEQFF.

The genes are TRBV2 and TRBJ1-5; TRBD1 aligns across 8 bases. Germline CDR1 reads SNHLY; CDR2 reads FYNNEI. CDR3 length: 14 residues. With 5 bases clipped from V and 6 bases from J, the junction kept 6 bases outside the gene matches. The CDR3 sequence is CASSSGQGAQPQHF. DNA for the CDR3: TGTGCCAGCAGTTCAGGACAGGGTGCTCAGCCCCAGCATTTT. Supplemented by reference TRBV2 and TRBJ1-5, the full variable domain reads EPEVTQTPSHQVTQMGQEVILRCVPISNHLYFYWYRQILGQKVEFLVSFYNNEISEKSEIFDDQFSVERPDGSNFTLKIRSTKLEDSAMYFCASSSGQGAQPQHFGDGTRLSIL.